The entry below describes one TCR beta chain. This clone's antigen is unknown. Base qualities are not recorded, but no much larger clone differs from it by a single base. These data originate in a study of T cell repertoires in cytomegalovirus infection (dated by TCRdb to about 2019). Background for the entire study: Peptide stimulations targeted recently identified HLA-C-restricted CMV epitopes, whose presentation resists viral immunomodulation, together with well-studied HLA-B-restricted epitopes. Donor HLA type was relevant to the analysis, because carriage of CMV infection together with the matching HLA type was indicated by public TCR beta signatures.

Findings and caveats that apply to the study as a whole: Carriers of CMV infection plus the relevant HLA type were discriminated by the cumulative frequency of public TCR beta family members in the study cohort and in an independent 352-donor cohort. In the ex vivo response, HLA-C-restricted CMV-specific TCR beta clonotypes were dominant, and in two of eight donors the single most frequent clonotype came from this HLA-C-restricted group.

Data came from an Illumina HiSeq 1500. TCRdb itself trimmed the public reads at Q25 with fastp, ran MiXCR and retained productive beta chains. Every distinct CDR3 protein forms one entry, paired with its most common genes and DNA. A total of some 940,000 distinct CDR3 sequences appear in this sample, roughly 30% of them only once. Of the sample, over 12% is held by the ten largest clones. Trimming takes 8 bases off V and 6 bases off J; junction bases not matched to a gene: 10. Spanning cysteine to phenylalanine, the CDR3 consists of 16 amino acids. Solely the CDR3 DNA is kept, with 48 bases framed from the first base. Reading the label with the study, this specimen's treatment or condition is: in vitro stimulation with specific CMV peptide epitopes to enrich CMV-specific T cells.

The source of this sequence is a human donor in good health (CMV status not recorded). Some clones in this sample may be carry-over from other donors' samples. The sequences come from cultured CD8+ T cells from PBMCs, collected from culture after CMV antigen stimulation. The rearrangement combines TRBV12-3 or TRBV12-4 with TRBJ2-2; 12 bases in the junction line up with TRBD2. The CDR3 reads as follows: CASLPETSGGSGELFF. Here is the DNA: TGTGCCAGCCTGCCGGAGACTAGCGGGGGCTCCGGGGAGCTGTTTTTT.